The 17 T cell receptor beta chains presented below share a single source sample, sequenced in a study of shared clonotypes between healthy human individuals. Positively selected for CCR7, the CD45RO-negative cells used as naive CD8 cells excluded terminally differentiated effector memory CD45RA+ cells. Data came from immunoSEQ multiplex PCR; TCRdb stores just in-frame clones and leaves some out. The table has hundreds of thousands of clones, roughly 96% seen once; the top ten hold 0.11%. The sequenced sample was naive CD8+ T cells sorted from blood. These receptors were collected from a woman aged 30 to 39 in good health.

The V gene is TRBV7-9, the J gene TRBJ2-7; 8 nucleotides line up with TRBD2. The CDR3 is made up of 16 amino acids. Germline V gene lookup returns CDR1 SEHNR and CDR2 FQNEAQ (reference sequence). V was pared by 5 bases and J by 2 bases, with 11 bases of the junction left unmatched. CDR3 residues: CASSPITSGLPYEQYF. The DNA of the CDR3 is TGTGCCAGCAGCCCAATTACTAGCGGCCTCCCCTACGAGCAGTACTTC.

The chain has TRBV7-9 and TRBJ2-5; possible D gene TRBD2, 6 bases. The V gene's germline CDR1 is SEHNR and CDR2 FQNEAQ (reference sequence). The CDR3 consists of 17 residues. V was trimmed by 4 bases and J by 3 bases, leaving 21 bases between them. The CDR3 loop is CASSSPEWEEVEETQYF. CDR3 nucleotides: TGTGCCAGCAGCTCCCCCGAATGGGAGGAGGTGGAAGAGACCCAGTACTTC.

The chain carries TRBV2 and TRBJ2-7; D not resolved. With 6 bases removed from V and 6 bases from J, the gap between germline ends came to 6 bases. CDR3 length: 10 residues. Germline V gene data show CDR1 as SNHLY and CDR2 as FYNNEI. CDR3 nucleotide sequence: TGTGCCAGCAGGGGTCTCGAGCAGTACTTC. This codes for CASRGLEQYF.

The rearrangement uses TRBV4-1 and TRBJ1-6; perhaps TRBD1 as D (6 bases). CDR3 length: 15 amino acids. Per germline, CDR1 MGHRA and CDR2 YSYEKL. V was shortened by 6 bases and J by 2 bases, with 11 bases between the two germline ends. The CDR3 nucleotides are TGCGCCAGCAGGGACCGGGACACCTATAATTCACCCCTCCACTTT. Its translation is CASRDRDTYNSPLHF.

The J gene is TRBJ2-7, the V gene TRBV5-1; a possible D gene is TRBD1 (6 bases). Germline V gene data show CDR1 as SGHRS and CDR2 as YFSETQ. V lost 3 bases to trimming and J lost 1 base, with 11 bases between them. The CDR3 is 14 residues long. The CDR3 loop reads CASSWRTESYEQYF. The CDR3 nucleotides read TGCGCCAGCAGCTGGAGGACAGAATCCTACGAGCAGTACTTC.

J is TRBJ2-7 and V is TRBV13, with 10 bases identical to TRBD1. In germline, CDR1 is PRHDT, CDR2 FYEKMQ (reference sequence). J was trimmed by 4 bases and V by 2 bases; bases with no gene match: 2. The CDR3 has 14 amino acids. Here the CDR3 reads CASSLWTGGYEQYF. In DNA form, the CDR3 reads TGTGCCAGCAGCTTATGGACAGGGGGGTACGAGCAGTACTTC.

This clone was counted once. The gene calls are TRBV28 and TRBJ2-7; 10 bases line up with TRBD1. Germline CDR1 and CDR2: MDHEN and SYDVKM. Unmatched junction bases numbered 2, after V lost 3 bases and J lost 3 bases. The CDR3 runs 14 residues. CDR3 sequence reads: CASSFGTGVYEQYF. The CDR3, as DNA: TGTGCCAGCAGTTTCGGGACAGGGGTCTACGAGCAGTACTTC.

This clone was seen only once. This sequence joins TRBV27 and TRBJ1-6, with TRBD1 as a possible D gene (5 bases). The CDR3 is 15 residues long. Trimming took 5 bases from V and 9 from J, leaving 17 bases between them. CDR1 and CDR2 (germline): MNHEY, SMNVEV (reference sequence). The CDR3 protein is CASSPSSRGFSPLHF. DNA for the CDR3: TGTGCCAGCAGTCCTAGTTCGAGGGGATTTTCACCCCTCCACTTT.

The genes are TRBV27 and TRBJ2-2; D tentatively fits TRBD1 or TRBD2 (5 bases each). Germline V lookup: CDR1 MNHEY, CDR2 SMNVEV (reference sequence). The CDR3 length is 14 residues. Trimming took off 8 bases at V and 5 bases at J, with 15 bases between the two ends. DNA for the CDR3: TGTGCCAGCCGGATCGGGGCGGGTACCGGGGAGCTGTTTTTT. It translates to CASRIGAGTGELFF.

The rearrangement uses TRBV7-9 and TRBJ2-1, with 8 positions matching TRBD2. J lost 5 bases, V lost 6 bases, and 9 bases had no gene match. CDR3 length: 15 residues. Germline values: CDR1 SEHNR, CDR2 FQNEAQ (reference sequence). CDR3 coding DNA: TGTGCCAGCAGAACCAAGACTAGCGAGAACAATGAGCAGTTCTTC. Its protein is CASRTKTSENNEQFF.

This chain's CDR3 is CASSAGLASSYEQYF. CDR3 sequence (DNA): TGTGCCAGTAGTGCCGGACTAGCGAGCTCCTACGAGCAGTACTTC. The chain joins TRBV19 to TRBJ2-5; 9 bases align to TRBD2. Judging by the DNA end, TRBJ2-7 fits better; the J call may be wrong. The germline V gene has CDR1 LNHDA and CDR2 SQIVND (reference sequence). This CDR3 has 15 amino acids.

The rearrangement uses TRBV6-1 and TRBJ2-2; D not certain. This CDR3 is 14 amino acids long. CDR1 is MNHNS, CDR2 SASEGT, per germline. The V end was cut by 3 bases, the J end by 7 bases, with 12 bases between. The CDR3 DNA is TGTGCCAGCAGTGAGGGCCCCCGGCACGGGGAGCTGTTTTTT. The encoded protein is CASSEGPRHGELFF.

The rearrangement joins TRBV11-1 to TRBJ1-3; D is unresolved. In germline, CDR1 is SGHAT, CDR2 FQDESV (reference sequence). V lost 2 bases to trimming and J lost 1 base, with 9 bases between them. The CDR3 covers 15 residues. The CDR3 region is CASSLPRGSGNTIYF. The DNA of the CDR3 is TGTGCCAGCAGCTTACCGCGGGGATCTGGAAACACCATATATTTT. The whole variable domain, remainder taken from reference TRBV11-1 and TRBJ1-3, is EAEVAQSPRYKITEKSQAVAFWCDPISGHATLYWYRQILGQGPELLVQFQDESVVDDSQLPKDRFSAERLKGVDSTLKIQPAELGDSAMYLCASSLPRGSGNTIYFGEGSWLTVV.

The CDR3 reads CASSQRGTSGSYEQYF. The CDR3 nucleotides are TGCGCCAGCAGCCAACGAGGGACTAGCGGGTCCTACGAGCAGTACTTC. The rearrangement uses TRBV4-1 and TRBJ2-7, with 12 bases matching TRBD2. The germline gives CDR1 MGHRA, CDR2 YSYEKL. The trim removed 2 bases at V and 1 base at J, leaving 3 bases unmatched. This CDR3 contains 16 residues.

Comment on this clone: Other nucleotide sequences from this sample produce the same CDR3. The chain links TRBV11-2 to TRBJ2-2; either TRBD1 or TRBD2 may supply D (5 bases each). The CDR3 has 13 residues. From germline, CDR1 is SGHAT and CDR2 FQNNGV. The V end lost 4 bases, the J end lost 5 bases, and 8 bases lay between the germline ends. The CDR3 sequence: CASSWGNTGELFF. The CDR3 coding sequence is TGTGCCAGCAGCTGGGGGAATACCGGGGAGCTGTTTTTT.

V is TRBV11-3 and J is TRBJ2-7; D is ambiguous. The germline CDR1 and CDR2 sequences are SGHNT and YENEEA. The V and J ends lost 1 base and 2 bases respectively, with 6 bases between them. The CDR3 runs to 13 residues. The CDR3 is CASSLGRTYEQYF. Here the CDR3 DNA reads TGTGCCAGCAGCTTAGGCAGAACCTACGAGCAGTACTTC.

The rearrangement joins TRBV25-1 to TRBJ2-5, with D maybe TRBD2 (5 bases). Deletions cut 2 bases from V and 4 bases from J, with 20 bases between. The CDR3 runs to 17 residues. Germline V CDR1 and CDR2: MGHDK, SYGVNS. The CDR3 spells CASSEPRGDAGGETQYF. CDR3 nucleotide sequence: TGTGCCAGCAGTGAACCCCGGGGAGACGCCGGCGGAGAGACCCAGTACTTC.